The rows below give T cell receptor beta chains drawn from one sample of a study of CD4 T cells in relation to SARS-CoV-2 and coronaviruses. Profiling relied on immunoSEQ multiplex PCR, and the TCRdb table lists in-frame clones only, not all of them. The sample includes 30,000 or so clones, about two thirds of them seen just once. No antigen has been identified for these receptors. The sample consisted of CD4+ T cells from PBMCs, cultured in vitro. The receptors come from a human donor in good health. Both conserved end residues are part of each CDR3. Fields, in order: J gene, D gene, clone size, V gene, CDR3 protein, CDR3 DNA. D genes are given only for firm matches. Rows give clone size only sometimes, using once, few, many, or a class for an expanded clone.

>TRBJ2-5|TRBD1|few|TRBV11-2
CASSLVPTGTGQETQYF
TGTGCCAGCAGCTTAGTCCCGACAGGGACAGGTCAAGAGACCCAGTACTTC
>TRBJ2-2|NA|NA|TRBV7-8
CASSLSISMDTGELFF
TGTGCCAGCAGCTTATCTATTTCAATGGACACCGGGGAGCTGTTTTTT
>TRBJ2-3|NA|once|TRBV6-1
CASSEQGRADTQYF
TGTGCCAGCAGTGAACAGGGGAGGGCAGATACGCAGTATTTT
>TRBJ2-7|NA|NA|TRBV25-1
CASSGRQSVTYEQYF
TGTGCCAGCAGTGGGAGACAGTCCGTAACCTACGAGCAGTACTTC
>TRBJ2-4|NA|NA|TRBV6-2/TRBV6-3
CASSLMGGPKNIQYF
TGTGCCAGCAGTTTAATGGGGGGACCCAAAAACATTCAGTACTTC
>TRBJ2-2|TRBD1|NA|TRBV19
CASSIGTGTLLRDTGELFF
TGTGCCAGTAGTATAGGGACAGGGACCCTCCTGAGGGACACCGGGGAGCTGTTTTTT
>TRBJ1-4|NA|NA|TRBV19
CASSTLRDAIEKLFF
TGTGCCAGTAGTACCCTCAGGGACGCGATTGAAAAACTGTTTTTT
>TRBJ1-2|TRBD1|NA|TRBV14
CASSRTGGVYGYTF
TGTGCCAGCAGCCGAACAGGGGGGGTCTATGGCTACACCTTC
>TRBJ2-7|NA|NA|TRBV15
CATSRAGAQYRYEQYF
TGTGCCACCAGCAGAGCTGGCGCGCAGTACCGCTACGAGCAGTACTTC
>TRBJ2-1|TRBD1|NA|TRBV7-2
CASSFSWTGVYNEQFF
TGTGCCAGCAGCTTTTCGTGGACAGGTGTCTACAATGAGCAGTTCTTC
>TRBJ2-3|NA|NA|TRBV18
CASSPRGSSTDTQYF
TGTGCCAGCTCACCGAGGGGTTCTAGCACAGATACGCAGTATTTT
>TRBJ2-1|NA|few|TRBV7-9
CASSPREGYEQFF
TGTGCCAGCAGCCCTCGAGAGGGGTACGAGCAGTTCTTC
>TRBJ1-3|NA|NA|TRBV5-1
CASSLADISGNTIYF
TGCGCCAGCAGCTTGGCTGATATCTCTGGAAACACCATATATTTT
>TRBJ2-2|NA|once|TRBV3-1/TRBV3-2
CASSQRWETGELFF
TGTGCCAGCAGCCAAAGGTGGGAGACCGGGGAGCTGTTTTTT
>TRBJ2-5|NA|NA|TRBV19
CATSGTPAETQYF
TGTGCCACTTCCGGGACCCCTGCAGAGACCCAGTACTTC
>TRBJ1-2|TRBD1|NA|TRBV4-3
CASSIQRQGGYGYTF
TGCGCCAGCAGCATTCAAAGACAGGGAGGATATGGCTACACCTTC
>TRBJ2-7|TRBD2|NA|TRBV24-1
CATSDPLWASGAVSLLYEQYF
TGTGCCACCAGTGATCCATTATGGGCTAGCGGGGCGGTAAGCCTATTGTACGAGCAGTACTTC
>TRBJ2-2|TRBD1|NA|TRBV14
CASSPQGAGTGELFF
TGTGCCAGCAGCCCTCAGGGGGCCGGCACCGGGGAGCTGTTTTTT
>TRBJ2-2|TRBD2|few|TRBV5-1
CASTALAGGTGELFF
TGCGCCAGCACCGCGCTAGCGGGAGGTACCGGGGAGCTGTTTTTT
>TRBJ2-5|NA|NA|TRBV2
CASSEEVRQTQYF
TGTGCCAGCAGTGAAGAGGTCAGACAGACCCAGTACTTC
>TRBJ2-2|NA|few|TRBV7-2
CASSEGVTGELFF
TGTGCCAGCAGCGAAGGGGTAACCGGGGAGCTGTTTTTT
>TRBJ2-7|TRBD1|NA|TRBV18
CASSPGGQGEREQYF
TGTGCCAGCTCACCAGGGGGACAGGGGGAGAGGGAGCAGTACTTC
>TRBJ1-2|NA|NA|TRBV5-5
CASNPDRGQTFYGYTF
TGTGCCAGCAACCCTGACCGAGGACAGACTTTCTATGGCTACACCTTC